A single sample is the source of the 32 T cell receptor beta chains below, sequenced in a study of control samples from healthy donors and cancer patients. Repertoires were generated with immunoSEQ multiplex PCR, while TCRdb's copy carries only in-frame clones and drops some. The sample records some 150,000 clones, 85% to 95% being singletons. Source material: PBMCs. These receptor sequences come from a man aged 55 to 70 with colorectal cancer.

This clone was observed a single time. V and J are TRBV20-1 and TRBJ1-1; no definite D call. The CDR3 covers 11 residues. Germline-derived CDR1 and CDR2 are DFQATT and SNEGSKA (reference sequence). V dropped 5 bases and J dropped 0 bases, with 4 bases sitting between them. The CDR3 DNA follows: TGCAGTGCTTGGATGAACACTGAAGCTTTCTTT. It specifies CSAWMNTEAFF.

V and J are TRBV28 and TRBJ2-7; D is unresolved. The V gene's germline CDR1 is MDHEN and CDR2 SYDVKM. The V and J ends lost 6 bases and 0 bases respectively, with 9 bases between them. The CDR3 extends over 13 amino acids. The CDR3 sequence is CASSPGSSYEQYF. The CDR3 nucleotides are TGTGCCAGCAGCCCCGGGTCCTCCTACGAGCAGTACTTC.

The rearrangement uses TRBV7-9 and TRBJ1-1, with 7 nucleotides matching TRBD1. The length of the CDR3 is 14 residues. V was clipped by 3 bases and J by 5 bases; unmatched bases: 6. From germline, CDR1 is SEHNR and CDR2 FQNEAQ (reference sequence). The CDR3 DNA is TGTGCCAGCAGCTTGACAGGGCTGGGAACTGAAGCTTTCTTT. It translates to CASSLTGLGTEAFF.

V and J are TRBV30 and TRBJ2-7; possible D gene TRBD1, 6 bases. CDR3 length: 14 amino acids. V was clipped by 2 bases and J by 3 bases, with 14 bases between them. CDR1 is GTSNPN, CDR2 SVGIG, per germline (reference sequence). The CDR3 sequence: CAWSRRTGSYEQYF. In nucleotides, the CDR3 is TGTGCCTGGAGTCGGCGAACAGGGAGCTACGAGCAGTACTTC.

The rearrangement uses TRBV19 and TRBJ1-6; 7 nucleotides agree with TRBD1. V lost 3 bases to trimming and J lost 8 bases; unmatched junction nucleotides: 10. Germline values: CDR1 LNHDA, CDR2 SQIVND (reference sequence). There are 16 residues in the CDR3. Here the CDR3 DNA reads TGTGCCAGTAGTATCACAGGGGCGGGACGAGATTCACCCCTCCACTTT. This sequence encodes CASSITGAGRDSPLHF.

The gene calls are TRBV30 and TRBJ2-5, with D maybe TRBD1 (6 bases). Germline V CDR1 and CDR2: GTSNPN, SVGIG (reference sequence). V was trimmed by 0 bases and J by 5 bases, leaving 10 bases between them. The CDR3 runs 13 residues. As DNA, the CDR3 is TGTGCCTGGAGTGTACAAAGGGGGGAGACCCAGTACTTC. Translating gives CAWSVQRGETQYF.

The V and J genes are TRBV27 and TRBJ2-5, with D uncertain. Germline V gives CDR1 MNHEY, CDR2 SMNVEV (reference sequence). CDR3 size: 13 residues. Trimming cost V 2 bases and J 4 bases, with 8 bases left between them. The CDR3 sequence is CASSLGWRETQYF. CDR3 nucleotides: TGTGCCAGCAGTTTAGGATGGCGAGAGACCCAGTACTTC.

The rearrangement links TRBV5-8 to TRBJ1-5; the match to TRBD1 covers 7 bases. The CDR3 runs to 17 residues. Germline CDR1 reads SGHTS; CDR2 reads YDEGEE. Unmatched junction bases numbered 8, after V lost 2 bases and J lost 0 bases. The chain's CDR3 is CASSFLKGAGSNQPQHF. CDR3 nucleotides: TGTGCCAGCAGCTTCTTAAAGGGGGCGGGTAGCAATCAGCCCCAGCATTTT.

The genes are TRBV7-6 and TRBJ2-3, with 10 bases lining up with TRBD2. The junction had 5 bases not matched to a gene; V was cut back by 0 bases and J by 2 bases. The germline V gene has CDR1 SGHVS and CDR2 FNYEAQ. The CDR3 has 17 amino acids. DNA of the CDR3: TGTGCCAGCAGCTTAGCTCCTAGCGGGGGACCCACAGATACGCAGTATTTT. Its protein is CASSLAPSGGPTDTQYF.

CDR3 region: CASTDQWGGQVFNYGYTF. The CDR3 DNA reads as TGTGCCAGCACTGATCAATGGGGGGGACAGGTTTTTAACTATGGCTACACCTTC. The chain couples TRBV11-3 to TRBJ1-2; 8 bases match TRBD1. This CDR3 has 18 residues. Germline V lookup: CDR1 SGHNT, CDR2 YENEEA. J gave up 1 base and V 7 bases, and 17 bases lay outside the gene matches.

The rearrangement links TRBV4-1 to TRBJ1-2, with 9 bases matching TRBD1. CDR1 is MGHRA, CDR2 YSYEKL, per germline. V shed 0 bases and J 5 bases; nucleotides not matched to a gene: 4. The CDR3 has 15 amino acids. In nucleotides, the CDR3 is TGCGCCAGCAGCCAAGACGGGACAGGGTCATATGGCTACACCTTC. Its protein product is CASSQDGTGSYGYTF.

This chain joins TRBV18 and TRBJ1-1, with D possibly matching TRBD1 (5 bases). Trimming removed 3 bases from V and 0 bases from J, with 8 bases in between. The CDR3 is 14 residues long. Per the germline V gene, CDR1 is KGHSH and CDR2 is LQKENI. CDR3 in DNA: TGTGCCAGCTCACCTCCGGGACTGAACACTGAAGCTTTCTTT. This gives the protein CASSPPGLNTEAFF.

The V gene is TRBV27, the J gene TRBJ1-4; unclear D gene. With 5 bases removed from V and 4 bases from J, the gap between germline ends came to 14 bases. The germline V gene has CDR1 MNHEY and CDR2 SMNVEV (reference sequence). CDR3 size: 15 residues. The CDR3 is CASSTAEGRNEKLFF. The CDR3 DNA follows: TGTGCCAGCAGTACCGCCGAGGGCCGTAATGAAAAACTGTTTTTT.

V is TRBV30 and J is TRBJ2-1; D gene ambiguous. Trimming pared 2 bases from V and 5 bases from J, leaving 4 bases between. This CDR3 spans 11 amino acids. Germline CDR1 and CDR2: GTSNPN and SVGIG (reference sequence). CDR3 protein: CAWSHNNEQFF. CDR3 in DNA: TGTGCCTGGAGTCATAACAATGAGCAGTTCTTC.

J is TRBJ1-3 and V is TRBV6-5; 7 bases line up with TRBD1. Germline trimming cut 6 bases from V and 0 bases from J; bases unmatched to any gene: 5. There are 15 residues in the CDR3. Germline V CDR1 and CDR2: MNHEY, SVGAGI. The CDR3 protein is CASRGDSGSGNTIYF. DNA for the CDR3: TGTGCCAGCAGGGGGGACAGCGGCTCTGGAAACACCATATATTTT.

This chain connects TRBV9 to TRBJ1-6, with D unclear. Trimming took 7 bases from V and 0 from J, leaving 11 bases between them. Per germline, CDR1 SGDLS and CDR2 YYNGEE. The CDR3 is 15 residues long. This CDR3 reads CASSTGSSYNSPLHF. For the CDR3, the DNA is TGTGCCAGCTCAACGGGGAGCTCCTATAATTCACCCCTCCACTTT.

V gene TRBV7-9 combines with J gene TRBJ1-5; no clear D gene. The CDR3 is 12 residues long. The germline gives CDR1 SEHNR, CDR2 FQNEAQ (reference sequence). Trimming shortened V by 0 bases and J by 3 bases, and 0 bases separated the two germline ends. DNA for the CDR3: TGTGCCAGCAGCTTAGCCAATCAGCCCCAGCATTTT. This translates into CASSLANQPQHF.

V gene TRBV6-6 combines with J gene TRBJ1-3; TRBD1 is a possible D gene (5 bases). This CDR3 has 15 residues. V lost 2 bases, J lost 4 bases, and 12 bases lay in between. The germline V gene has CDR1 MNHNY and CDR2 SVGAGI (reference sequence). The DNA for the CDR3 is TGTGCCAGCAGTTACGGGGGAACGAGCGGAAACACCATATATTTT. Translation: CASSYGGTSGNTIYF.

The V call is TRBV10-3, the J call TRBJ2-7; 10 nucleotides line up with TRBD1. Germline V CDR1 and CDR2: ENHRY, SYGVKD. This CDR3 comprises 13 residues. V shed 11 bases and J 6 bases; nucleotides not matched to a gene: 10. In DNA form, the CDR3 reads TGTGCCTCAGGGACAGGGGCGACTGTCGAGCAGTACTTC. Its translation is CASGTGATVEQYF.

This chain joins TRBV11-2 and TRBJ1-5; 11 nucleotides match TRBD1. The CDR3 has 17 residues. V trimming: 4 bases; J trimming: 4 bases; junction bases outside the gene matches: 9. Germline CDR1 is SGHAT and CDR2 is FQNNGV. CDR3 in amino acids: CASSSRPDRGRNQPQHF. DNA of the CDR3: TGTGCCAGCAGCTCCAGGCCGGACAGGGGGCGGAATCAGCCCCAGCATTTT.

CDR3 bases: TGTGCCAGCAGCGCACTACCGGGACTAGGATACGAGCAGTACTTC. Translating gives CASSALPGLGYEQYF. The chain links TRBV3-1 (or the pseudogene TRBV3-2) to TRBJ2-7; 8 nucleotides agree with TRBD2. Germline V gene sequence: CDR1 LGHDT, CDR2 YNNKEL (reference sequence). CDR3 size: 15 residues. Trimming at V came to 5 bases and at J to 4 bases, leaving 10 bases not matched to a gene.

V and J are TRBV18 and TRBJ1-1; D not resolved. This CDR3 has 13 residues. Germline-derived CDR1 and CDR2 are KGHSH and LQKENI. V lost 6 bases and J lost 1, with 9 bases in between. The CDR3 region has the DNA TGTGCCAGCTCCCGGGAGGGGAACACTGAAGCTTTCTTT. Translation gives CASSREGNTEAFF.

The rearrangement joins TRBV4-1 to TRBJ1-3, with D hard to call. Germline assignment: CDR1 MGHRA and CDR2 YSYEKL. The CDR3 covers 15 residues. V gave up 3 bases and J gave up 2 bases, with 11 bases separating them. CDR3 sequence reads: CASSHPSLTGNTIYF. In DNA form, the CDR3 reads TGCGCCAGCAGCCACCCCTCTCTTACTGGAAACACCATATATTTT.

This chain connects TRBV12-3 or TRBV12-4 to TRBJ1-1; no reliable D call. The CDR3 is 12 residues long. V lost 3 bases and J lost 5, with 7 bases in between. The CDR3 region is CASSFGVTEAFF. The CDR3 DNA reads TGTGCCAGCAGTTTCGGGGTTACTGAAGCTTTCTTT.

The chain uses TRBV4-1 and TRBJ1-2; D may be TRBD1 (5 bases). The CDR3 is 14 residues long. Per germline, CDR1 MGHRA and CDR2 YSYEKL. V shed 4 bases and J shed 4 bases, with 13 bases lying between them. In DNA, the CDR3 is TGCGCCAGCAGCCCAATCGACAGTACCTATGGCTACACCTTC. Its translation: CASSPIDSTYGYTF.

The chain couples TRBV5-1 to TRBJ2-1; 8 positions agree with TRBD1. Germline V gene data show CDR1 as SGHRS and CDR2 as YFSETQ. This CDR3 is built from 15 residues. The V gene end was trimmed by 4 bases and the J gene end by 1 base; junction bases not matched to a gene: 4. CDR3: CASSQGQGSYNEQFF. The CDR3 DNA reads TGCGCCAGCAGCCAAGGACAGGGATCCTACAATGAGCAGTTCTTC.

The CDR3, as DNA: TGTGCCAGCAGTTCCGACAAGGGGAGACCGAATGGCTACACCTTC. Translating gives CASSSDKGRPNGYTF. J is TRBJ1-2 and V is TRBV21-1. TRBV21-1 is tagged as a pseudogene. The CDR3 contains 15 residues.

The gene calls are TRBV27 and TRBJ2-7, with a weak D call TRBD2 (5 bases). V was clipped by 6 bases and J by 6 bases, with 12 bases between them. CDR3 length equals 12 residues. Per the germline V gene, CDR1 is MNHEY and CDR2 is SMNVEV (reference sequence). CDR3 in amino acids: CASRPRSGEQYF. The CDR3 bases are TGTGCCAGCAGACCTAGAAGCGGCGAGCAGTACTTC.

The rearrangement joins TRBV7-9 to TRBJ2-3, with 9 bases aligning to TRBD1. Germline assignment: CDR1 SEHNR and CDR2 FQNEAQ (reference sequence). V was clipped by 3 bases and J by 0 bases; unmatched bases: 10. The CDR3 covers 18 residues. The DNA of the CDR3 is TGTGCCAGCAGCTTCCCCCGGACAGGGGCTTCTAGCACAGATACGCAGTATTTT. Translating it yields CASSFPRTGASSTDTQYF.

The chain combines TRBV30 with TRBJ1-5, with TRBD1 matching 7 bases. With V trimmed by 2 bases and J by 7 bases, 5 bases remained unmatched. Germline assignment: CDR1 GTSNPN and CDR2 SVGIG (reference sequence). This CDR3 has 13 residues. CDR3 sequence: CAWSPGGGQPQHF. Written as DNA, the CDR3 is TGTGCCTGGAGTCCAGGGGGTGGCCAGCCCCAGCATTTT.

This chain joins TRBV5-6 and TRBJ2-2; a weak D match, TRBD2 (6 bases). Trimming pared 2 bases from V and 1 base from J, leaving 6 bases between. Per the germline V gene, CDR1 is SGHDT and CDR2 is YYEEEE. This CDR3 is built from 14 residues. CDR3 residues: CASSFGGNTGELFF. DNA for the CDR3: TGTGCCAGCAGCTTCGGGGGGAACACCGGGGAGCTGTTTTTT.

This chain joins TRBV21-1 and TRBJ1-2. TRBV21-1 is reported as a pseudogene. The CDR3 totals 14 residues. The CDR3 DNA follows: TGTGCCAGCAGCTTCCCTAGTGCGGACTATGGCTACACCTTC. Translating gives CASSFPSADYGYTF.